This T cell receptor beta chain was captured by sequencing in a study of Ad26.COV2.S vaccination and SARS-CoV-2 variants. Study background: As a participant in COV1001, the donor was in the Ad26.COV2.S trial arm. Participants got Ad26.COV2.S intramuscularly, once or twice 56 days apart. Study observations and caveats: The analyses of TCR breadth and depth may have understated the size of total T cell responses.

The germline V gene has CDR1 LGHDT and CDR2 YNNKEL (reference sequence). The V end lost 4 bases, the J end lost 7 bases, and 11 bases lay between the germline ends. The CDR3 length is 13 residues. The sample's treatment: over 15 received Ad26.COV2.S at low or high dose, single or two shots; five or six received placebo; per-sample allocation not given. Day 63 after the first injection of vaccine or placebo was the sampling time. An adult donor aged 18-55 years was enrolled in Boston. Regarding this clone: Its antigen remains unknown.

Measured with immunoSEQ multiplex PCR; TCRdb has only the in-frame clones, and not every one. The sample yields about 440,000 clones, 90% seen once. This chain joins TRBV3-1 (or the pseudogene TRBV3-2) and TRBJ2-1; D gene uncertain. The TCR sequence derives from a person between 18 and 59 years old who received the Ad26.COV2.S COVID-19 vaccine or a placebo. This sample comprised peripheral blood, obtained in a trial of Ad26.COV2.S vaccine versus placebo. Here the CDR3 DNA reads TGTGCCAGCAGCCGCCCCGGTGGAAATGAGCAGTTCTTC. Residues: CASSRPGGNEQFF.